The 2 T cell receptor beta chains below all came from one sample that was sequenced in a study of cytomegalovirus exposure and HLA in healthy donors. The study ran its PCR with 60 Vbeta and 13 Jbeta primers. Only in-frame clones appear in the TCRdb table, and some are missing; sequencing was by immunoSEQ multiplex PCR. The listing contains 75,000 to 80,000 clones. Sequences were obtained from PBMCs. These receptors came from a man aged 18 to 30 in good health and CMV-seropositive.

The J gene is TRBJ2-5, the V gene TRBV5-4; 10 bases align to TRBD1. The CDR3 is 14 amino acids. V lost 3 bases, J lost 2 bases, and 1 base stayed unmatched. Germline assignment: CDR1 SGHNT and CDR2 YYREEE (reference sequence). CDR3 amino acids: CASSSGQGQETQYF. DNA of the CDR3: TGTGCCAGCAGCTCGGGACAGGGGCAAGAGACCCAGTACTTC.

The chain has TRBV4-1 and TRBJ1-1; D not certain. The CDR3 is 15 amino acids. Trimming took off 0 bases at V and 8 bases at J, with 16 bases between the two ends. Germline V gene sequence: CDR1 MGHRA, CDR2 YSYEKL. In DNA, the CDR3 is TGCGCCAGCAGCCAAGACGTGGCAGGACTGACCGAAGCTTTCTTT. Translating gives CASSQDVAGLTEAFF.